The 11 T cell receptor beta chains presented below share a single source sample, sequenced in a study of blood T cell repertoires in COVID-19. Assay used: immunoSEQ multiplex PCR; TCRdb lists only in-frame clones, some missing. The sample lists roughly 170,000 clones, 84% occurring once. Material: peripheral blood. The receptors come from a man in his forties or fifties who had recovered from COVID-19.

The sample holds a few counts of this clone. This chain joins TRBV27 and TRBJ2-7, with a weak D call TRBD2 (6 bases). CDR1 MNHEY and CDR2 SMNVEV come from the germline V gene (reference sequence). The CDR3 is made up of 13 amino acids. Trimming stripped 0 bases from V and 3 bases from J, with 6 bases between. DNA for the CDR3: TGTGCCAGCAGTTTATCGCGGGACTACGAGCAGTACTTC. Translated: CASSLSRDYEQYF.

J is TRBJ2-3 and V is TRBV30, with D possibly matching TRBD2 (6 bases). The V gene lost 0 bases and the J gene lost 5 bases, with 12 bases spanning the gap. Per germline, CDR1 GTSNPN and CDR2 SVGIG (reference sequence). CDR3 size: 14 residues. CDR3 bases: TGTGCCTGGAGTGTAGGCAGGGAGGAAGATACGCAGTATTTT. It specifies CAWSVGREEDTQYF. The full variable domain, in which reference TRBV30 and TRBJ2-3 provide the parts outside the CDR3, is SQTIHQWPATLVQPVGSPLSLECTVEGTSNPNLYWYRQAAGRGLQLLFYSVGIGQISSEVPQNLSASRPQDRQFILSSKKLLLSDSGFYLCAWSVGREEDTQYFGPGTRLTVL.

The chain employs TRBV6-5 and TRBJ1-4, with D perhaps TRBD1 (6 bases). Germline CDR1 MNHEY, CDR2 SVGAGI. The CDR3 consists of 15 residues. Trimming removed 4 bases at V and 3 bases at J, with 12 bases between. The CDR3 DNA is TGTGCCAGCAGTTTCACAGGGCGGGCTAATGAAAAACTGTTTTTT. This gives the protein CASSFTGRANEKLFF.

This rearrangement joins TRBV2 to TRBJ2-5; TRBD2 matches 9 bases. Looked up from germline, CDR1 is SNHLY and CDR2 is FYNNEI. After removal of 6 bases from V and 5 bases from J, the junction contained 7 bases not matched to a gene. CDR3 length: 14 amino acids. In DNA, the CDR3 is TGTGCCAGCAGGAAAGGAGCGGGAGGCGAGACCCAGTACTTC. This encodes CASRKGAGGETQYF.

This chain links TRBV2 with TRBJ2-1; a possible D gene is TRBD2 (6 bases). The CDR3 is 16 amino acids. Germline loops: CDR1 SNHLY, CDR2 FYNNEI. V lost 4 bases to trimming and J lost 3 bases, with 16 bases between them. The CDR3 DNA sequence: TGTGCCAGCAGTGGAGATGGGGAGGTCTACTACAATGAGCAGTTCTTC. Translated, it gives CASSGDGEVYYNEQFF.

The gene calls are TRBV3-1 (or the pseudogene TRBV3-2) and TRBJ1-6; 7 bases are a match to TRBD1. Losses at the gene ends were 4 bases for V and 9 bases for J; bases not matched to a gene: 12. The length of the CDR3 is 16 residues. Germline CDR1 LGHDT, CDR2 YNNKEL (reference sequence). CDR3 residues: CASSPKTGQSGSPLHF. The DNA for the CDR3 is TGTGCCAGCAGCCCTAAGACAGGGCAGAGTGGTTCACCCCTCCACTTT.

V and J are TRBV6-5 and TRBJ2-2, with TRBD2 matching over 7 bases. The CDR3 covers 15 residues. CDR1 and CDR2 (germline): MNHEY, SVGAGI. Trimming cost V 6 bases and J 2 bases; bases outside gene matches: 6. The CDR3 DNA reads TGTGCCAGCAGAGCCTCTAGCGGAAACACCGGGGAGCTGTTTTTT. Protein: CASRASSGNTGELFF.

Only a few counts were recorded for this clone. The genes are TRBV11-3 and TRBJ1-6; no reliable D call. With 2 bases removed from V and 1 base from J, the gap between germline ends came to 9 bases. Germline loops: CDR1 SGHNT, CDR2 YENEEA. CDR3 length equals 16 residues. CDR3 loop: CASSLSGGSYNSPLHF. The DNA of the CDR3 is TGTGCCAGCAGCTTATCGGGCGGGTCCTATAATTCACCCCTCCACTTT.

This chain joins TRBV6-2 or TRBV6-3 and TRBJ1-2; D gene unclear. The CDR3 loop spans 16 amino acids. Trimming stripped 0 bases from V and 8 bases from J, with 19 bases between. Germline V gives CDR1 MNHEY, CDR2 SVGEGT. The DNA of the CDR3 is TGTGCCAGCAGTTACTCCCTCGGGAGGGAACGAGGCGGCTACACCTTC. Amino acid sequence: CASSYSLGRERGGYTF.

Concerning this clone itself: The junction departs from germline at one end; a sequencing error may be responsible. The rearrangement links TRBV6-5 to TRBJ2-4, with D possibly TRBD1 on 5 matching bases. Per germline, CDR1 MNHEY and CDR2 SVGAGI. This CDR3 has 11 amino acids. CDR3 loop: CASSYGGQLHF. DNA for the CDR3: TGTGCCAGCAGTTACGGCGGACAACTTCACTTC.

Points on this clone: At one of its ends the junction is not consistent with the germline gene, which may arise from a read error. Other DNA sequences in this specimen translate into the identical CDR3. The chain couples TRBV15 to TRBJ2-2; 10 bases line up with TRBD1. Per the germline V gene, CDR1 is LNHNV and CDR2 is YYDKDF (reference sequence). CDR3 size: 17 residues. CDR3 sequence reads: CATSSLTLGTGAGELFF. DNA of the CDR3: TGTGCCACCAGCAGCCTTACCCTAGGGACAGGGGCCGGGGAGTTGTTTTTT.